One sample yielded the 8 T cell receptor beta chains listed below, sequenced in a study of T cells after yellow fever vaccination. One entry per CDR3 protein, called by TCRdb with MiXCR from the 5' RACE reads. The sample lists 250,000 to 300,000 distinct CDR3 sequences, roughly 13% occurring once. This sample comprised CD4+ T cells sorted from PBMCs, obtained 45 days after the yellow fever booster vaccination. Every receptor here comes from a man younger than 40 who received the YFV17D yellow fever vaccine.

This clonotype was recorded at least ten times. This chain links TRBV5-1 with TRBJ2-7; possibly TRBD2 for D (5 bases). From germline, CDR1 is SGHRS and CDR2 YFSETQ. V was clipped by 0 bases and J by 7 bases, with 17 bases between them. The CDR3 sequence is 15 residues long. CDR3 DNA sequence: TGCGCCAGCAGCTTGGGCGGTAGCGCCTCGGGAGAGCAGTACTTC. Its translation: CASSLGGSASGEQYF.

The V gene is TRBV7-2, the J gene TRBJ1-2; no reliable D call. The CDR3 has 14 amino acids. The germline V gene encodes CDR1 SGHTA and CDR2 FQGNSA. Trimming left V 1 base short and J 3 bases short, with 9 bases between. In nucleotides, the CDR3 is TGTGCCAGCAGCTTAGACCCTGGTGACTATGGCTACACCTTC. This gives the protein CASSLDPGDYGYTF.

This clonotype has ten or more counts. This chain links TRBV4-2 with TRBJ2-1; TRBD2 aligns across 9 bases. The germline gives CDR1 LGHNA, CDR2 YNFKEQ. The V gene end was trimmed by 4 bases and the J gene end by 1 base; junction bases not matched to a gene: 5. The CDR3 is 16 amino acids. The CDR3 loop reads CASSPRLADSYNEQFF. The CDR3 DNA sequence: TGTGCCAGCAGCCCTAGACTAGCGGATTCCTACAATGAGCAGTTCTTC.

This clonotype has a handful of counts. The rearrangement joins TRBV20-1 to TRBJ1-5; perhaps TRBD1 as D (6 bases). There are 12 residues in the CDR3. The germline V gene encodes CDR1 DFQATT and CDR2 SNEGSKA (reference sequence). The germline V and J ends were trimmed by 4 bases and 5 bases, with 9 bases remaining between them. Here the CDR3 DNA reads TGCAGTGCTACGGACAGTTATCAGCCCCAGCATTTT. Protein sequence: CSATDSYQPQHF.

The chain couples TRBV7-9 to TRBJ2-2; 9 nucleotides agree with TRBD1. The ends lost 6 bases at V and 3 bases at J; junction bases unmatched: 5. From germline, CDR1 is SEHNR and CDR2 FQNEAQ (reference sequence). CDR3 length: 15 amino acids. This chain's CDR3 is CASRRTGVDTGELFF. CDR3 bases: TGTGCCAGCAGAAGGACAGGGGTGGACACCGGGGAGCTGTTTTTT. Supplemented by reference TRBV7-9 and TRBJ2-2, the full variable domain reads DTGVSQNPRHKITKRGQNVTFRCDPISEHNRLYWYRQTLGQGPEFLTYFQNEAQLEKSRLLSDRFSAERPKGSFSTLEIQRTEQGDSAMYLCASRRTGVDTGELFFGEGSRLTVL.

The rearrangement uses TRBV30 and TRBJ2-1; D gene unclear. The germline gives CDR1 GTSNPN, CDR2 SVGIG (reference sequence). This CDR3 contains 16 residues. V was clipped by 2 bases and J by 0 bases, with 14 bases between them. The CDR3 protein is CAWSKGYTISYNEQFF. The CDR3 nucleotides are TGTGCCTGGAGTAAGGGCTACACCATCTCCTACAATGAGCAGTTCTTC.

This clonotype was observed a few times. Here the CDR3 reads CASNSNYEQYF. DNA for the CDR3: TGTGCCAGCAACTCAAACTACGAGCAGTACTTC. This chain joins TRBV6-5 and TRBJ2-7, with D unclear. Germline-derived CDR1 and CDR2 are MNHEY and SVGAGI. V gave up 7 bases and J gave up 3 bases, with 7 bases separating them. The CDR3 consists of 11 residues.

This clonotype showed up just a few times. This chain joins TRBV10-3 and TRBJ2-1, with D hard to call. The germline CDR1 and CDR2 sequences are ENHRY and SYGVKD. The CDR3 has 12 amino acids. V lost 0 bases to trimming and J lost 9 bases, with 6 bases between them. The chain's CDR3 is CAISESFGEQFF. The DNA for the CDR3 is TGTGCCATCAGTGAGTCCTTCGGTGAGCAGTTCTTC.